The T cell receptor beta chain described here comes from a study of breast tumors, draining lymph nodes, adjacent tissues. Via MiXCR, TCRdb re-called the multiplex PCR reads, giving one row per CDR3 protein. The sample has roughly 70,000 distinct CDR3 sequences, approximately 45% seen once. This clonotype was seen repeatedly, ten times or more. Antigen specificity is unknown. Study-level findings and limits: Tumors had less TCR diversity than lymph nodes, more than nontumor tissue. Findings are consistent with lymph node origin and intratumoral expansion of most tumor T cells. Luminal-like breast cancer showed significantly greater tumor-nontumor repertoire similarity than basal-like breast cancer did.

V was pared by 4 bases and J by 2 bases, with 18 bases between. The CDR3 runs 15 residues. CDR1 and CDR2 (germline): SQVTM, ANQGSEA. The receptor comes from a female donor with breast cancer. Some clones in this sample may be carry-over from other donors' samples. The sequenced material came from breast tumor tissue. V gene TRBV29-1 combines with J gene TRBJ2-7; tentative D call: TRBD1 (6 bases). The CDR3, as DNA: TGCAGCGTTGGGGGTGCACAGGGAACACCCTACGAGCAGTACTTC. This encodes CSVGGAQGTPYEQYF.